This TCR beta chain was obtained from a study of control samples from healthy donors and cancer patients. In this sample, this clone turned up once. The method was immunoSEQ multiplex PCR; TCRdb's version includes in-frame clones alone and lacks a portion of them. The profile covers 70,000 to 75,000 clones, with about 90% appearing a single time and about 4.2% taken by the ten largest. Unmatched junction bases numbered 4, after V lost 4 bases and J lost 3 bases. This CDR3 contains 16 residues. Germline CDR1 SNHLY, CDR2 FYNNEI. The sample comprised blood. This chain uses TRBV2 with TRBJ2-4; 12 nucleotides align to TRBD2. This receptor was identified in a woman aged 45-59 years in good health. CDR3: CASSATSGSIKNIQYF. The DNA of the CDR3 is TGTGCCAGCAGTGCGACTAGCGGGAGTATCAAAAACATTCAGTACTTC.